This TCR beta chain came from a study of CD8 T cells in Susac syndrome. The multiple sclerosis control group comprised treatment-naive patients with stable or active relapsing-remitting disease. This CDR3 contains 14 residues. V gave up 7 bases and J gave up 10 bases; unmatched junction bases: 18. Germline CDR1 is SQVTM and CDR2 is ANQGSEA. The RNA, about 0.45 to 1 ug, was put through reverse transcription using random hexamers. The amplification used immunoSEQ multiplex PCR on TCR beta CDR3; it spanned 54 Vbeta and 13 Jbeta. TCRdb re-analysed the immunoSEQ multiplex PCR reads in MiXCR, keeping a single row per CDR3 protein. The table includes about 300,000 distinct CDR3 sequences, around nine tenths detected once.

V and J are TRBV29-1 and TRBJ1-1; 7 bases line up with TRBD1. The TCR originated in a human donor with multiple sclerosis. The sample was CD8+ T cells from PBMCs. The CDR3 loop is CSARSGQIYRGAFF. Written as DNA, the CDR3 is TGCAGCGCACGCTCCGGACAGATCTACAGGGGAGCTTTCTTT.